The T cell receptor beta chain under discussion was sequenced for a study of cytomegalovirus exposure and HLA in healthy donors. Study as a whole: The Caucasian-associated ancestry cluster contained about four fifths of the 398 genotyped donors. Points from the study as a whole: Specific recognition of CMV antigens was confirmed in vitro for a few chains (all CMV-associated). Earlier analysis found most TCR beta V segments productive about 87% or about 30% of the time.

Researchers ran the PCR with 60 Vbeta and 13 Jbeta primers. Data came from immunoSEQ multiplex PCR; TCRdb stores just in-frame clones and leaves some out. The table includes roughly 150,000 clones, roughly 80% detected once. About this clone itself: Its antigen is unknown.

The material sequenced was PBMCs. The TCR originated in a male donor in good health and CMV-seropositive.

Here the CDR3 reads CASSLNSQETQYF. DNA for the CDR3: TGTGCCAGCAGCTTGAACAGTCAAGAGACCCAGTACTTC. The V call is TRBV5-5, the J call TRBJ2-5; D remains ambiguous. Deletions cut 1 base from V and 2 bases from J, with 6 bases between. Germline values: CDR1 SGHKS, CDR2 YYEKEE (reference sequence). The CDR3 is 13 residues long.